The 9 T cell receptor beta chains below were found in one sample sequenced in a study of identical twins. Via MiXCR, TCRdb re-called the 5' RACE reads, giving one row per CDR3 protein. The repertoire holds about 690,000 distinct CDR3 sequences, 21% seen once, with over 4% in the top ten. In addition, the sample was reused for a study of T cells expressing NK-cell markers.

Sequenced material: PBMCs. The origin of the receptors is a woman aged 18-29 years in good health.

This chain uses TRBV15 with TRBJ2-2, with D uncertain. The CDR3 is made up of 16 amino acids. CDR1 and CDR2 from the germline V gene are LNHNV and YYDKDF (reference sequence). V was shortened by 0 bases and J by 2 bases, with 10 bases between the two germline ends. CDR3 sequence (DNA): TGTGCCACCAGCAGAGACGGGCGGATCAACACCGGGGAGCTGTTTTTT. This codes for CATSRDGRINTGELFF.

This clonotype was found a few times. The rearrangement uses TRBV20-1 and TRBJ1-4; a possible D gene is TRBD1 (5 bases). Trimming removed 6 bases from V and 5 bases from J, with 13 bases in between. CDR1 is DFQATT and CDR2 is SNEGSKA in the germline V gene (reference sequence). This CDR3 spans 13 amino acids. The CDR3 spells CSARGRLNEKLFF. DNA for the CDR3: TGCAGTGCCCGGGGCAGGTTGAATGAAAAACTGTTTTTT.

In this sample, this clonotype turned up a few times. This rearrangement joins TRBV7-2 to TRBJ2-7; 7 bases are shared with TRBD1. CDR3 size: 15 residues. Germline CDR1 and CDR2: SGHTA and FQGNSA. Germline trimming cut 4 bases from V and 3 bases from J; bases unmatched to any gene: 9. The CDR3 sequence is CASSYQTGHRYEQYF. Written as DNA, the CDR3 is TGTGCCAGCAGCTACCAGACAGGGCATCGCTACGAGCAGTACTTC.

The genes are TRBV12-3 or TRBV12-4 and TRBJ2-1, with D perhaps matching TRBD1 or TRBD2 (7 bases each). CDR3 length: 15 amino acids. The germline V and J ends were trimmed by 6 bases and 8 bases, with 20 bases remaining between them. The CDR3 bases are TGTGCCAGCAGCCCTCGGGACAGCGGGACTTATGAGCAGTTCTTC. Protein sequence: CASSPRDSGTYEQFF.

This clonotype has ten or more counts. The rearrangement links TRBV7-9 to TRBJ2-3; possibly TRBD2 for D (7 bases). The germline gives CDR1 SEHNR, CDR2 FQNEAQ (reference sequence). V was cut by 8 bases and J by 2 bases, with 17 bases left in between. This CDR3 region has 15 residues. The CDR3 DNA sequence: TGTGCCAGCTCCCTGGTGGGGGGGGCCACAGATACGCAGTATTTT. The encoded protein is CASSLVGGATDTQYF.

The V gene is TRBV7-9, the J gene TRBJ2-2; D possibly matches TRBD1 or TRBD2 (5 bases each). This CDR3 region has 15 residues. Germline CDR1 SEHNR, CDR2 FQNEAQ (reference sequence). Trimming stripped 5 bases from V and 6 bases from J, with 16 bases between. The CDR3 sequence: CASSTPGPFPGELFF. CDR3 bases: TGTGCCAGCAGCACACCGGGACCTTTCCCCGGGGAGCTGTTTTTT.

This clonotype has just one count. The V gene is TRBV7-7, the J gene TRBJ1-2, with unresolved D. There are 10 residues in the CDR3. Germline CDR1 SSHAT, CDR2 FNYEAQ (reference sequence). The V end lost 7 bases, the J end lost 4 bases, and 4 bases lay between the germline ends. The CDR3 DNA reads as TGTGCCAGCACCTTCTATGGCTACACCTTC. It is translated as CASTFYGYTF.

The chain joins TRBV5-5 to TRBJ2-5, with D unclear. The CDR3 length is 15 residues. Deletions cut 5 bases from V and 0 bases from J, with 14 bases between. Germline V CDR1 and CDR2: SGHKS, YYEKEE (reference sequence). DNA of the CDR3: TGTGCCAGCAGGCCGGTCGGGCCAAACCAAGAGACCCAGTACTTC. Protein: CASRPVGPNQETQYF.

Many counts were recorded for this clonotype. This chain links TRBV4-3 with TRBJ2-5; no firm D call. The germline gives CDR1 LGHNA, CDR2 YSLEER. This CDR3 contains 15 residues. Trimming left V 4 bases short and J 1 base short, with 13 bases between. The CDR3 DNA sequence: TGCGCCAGCAGCCTCCAAAAGGACGGCCAAGAGACCCAGTACTTC. Protein sequence: CASSLQKDGQETQYF.